The entry below gives a single T cell receptor (beta chain) sequence along with its context. Its antigen is undetermined. The source of the sample is a study of blood T cells in healthy people across ages. Whole-study results and caveats: Age advanced and TCR beta diversity per million T cells fell, roughly linearly. For the donors, CMV status was unknown and possibly confounded expanded clonotype changes. Total diversity from one million sequenced T cells was likely underestimated.

Next came a second PCR, run for about 6 to 11 cycles, which used a sample-barcoded 5' primer along with a J-beta primer mix. TCRdb reprocessed the 5' RACE reads with MiXCR, giving one entry per CDR3 protein. The table records 710,000 or so distinct CDR3 sequences, 22% of them present only once. The CDR3 extends over 15 amino acids. Germline V gene data show CDR1 as MNHEY and CDR2 as SVGEGT. Trimming shortened V by 2 bases and J by 4 bases, and 13 bases separated the two germline ends. Peripheral blood from each donor was collected in a volume of about 10 milliliters. Sequences were obtained from blood. The sequence was collected from a man in his sixties or seventies in good health. The chain is built from TRBV6-2 or TRBV6-3 and TRBJ2-3, with D perhaps TRBD1 (6 bases). The CDR3 protein is CASSYQTPGADTQYF. CDR3 sequence (DNA): TGTGCCAGCAGTTACCAGACTCCAGGGGCAGATACGCAGTATTTT.